This T cell receptor (beta chain) was retrieved from a study of CXCR3-negative and CXCR3-positive naive CD8 T cells. Study-wide background: The libraries yielded some 130 million TRB reads, about 1.5 +/- 0.3 million each.

Study-wide results and caveats: Diversity in memory CD8+ cells fell much lower than the comparably high levels seen in both naive subsets. Naive CXCR3-negative cells resembled naive CXCR3-positive cells in TRBV-TRBJ usage; memory cells differed. Naive cells that were CXCR3-positive had more hydrophobic TRB CDR3s (compared with CXCR3-negative naive cells).

Germline lookup yields CDR1 MRHNA and CDR2 SNTAGT. The CDR3 totals 13 residues. CD45RO-CCR7+CD27+CD95- marked naive CD8+ T cells. In the case of this clonotype: What it binds is not known.

Libraries of TRB cDNA were made by 5' RACE and carried UMIs. One entry per CDR3 protein, without DNA, is what TCRdb gives after re-calling the 5' RACE reads. This listing includes 100,000 or so distinct CDR3 sequences. The material sequenced was naive CXCR3+ CD8+ T cells from blood. Indicated subset: CD45RO-CCR7+CD27+CD95- naive CD8+ T cells expressing CXCR3 (TNR3+). The rearrangement uses TRBV6-4 and TRBJ2-7; TCRdb's D call, TRBD2, is unchecked because there is no DNA. This clonotype was sampled from a human donor in good health. Some clones in this sample may be carry-over from other donors' samples. CDR3 protein: CASIRTSGYEQYF.